This entry is about one TCR beta chain. What it binds is unknown. These data originate in a study of T cells in Graves' hyperthyroidism and ophthalmopathy. Germline CDR1 is MDHEN and CDR2 is SYDVKM. V shed 1 base and J shed 3 bases, with 8 bases lying between them. The length of the CDR3 is 14 residues. The source material, RNA transcripts, was used to amplify TCR beta CDR3 regions. In the first-round RT-PCR of the TCR CDR3, the HTBI primer set was used. TCRdb processed the multiplex PCR reads anew with MiXCR; each CDR3 protein has one entry. In the table there are some 650,000 distinct CDR3 sequences, roughly a sixth of which are singletons. PBMCs were sourced from approximately 10 ml fresh peripheral blood. Whole-study findings and limits: Most clonotypes expanded in the thyroid (above 0.001) were also present in blood.

The sample comprised blood. This clonotype originated in a woman aged 40 to 49 with Graves' ophthalmopathy. This sequence joins TRBV28 and TRBJ2-3; D gene unclear. CDR3 residues: CASSLSSRTDTQYF. In DNA form, the CDR3 reads TGTGCCAGCAGTTTATCCAGCAGGACAGATACGCAGTATTTT.